This T cell receptor beta chain emerged from a study of cytomegalovirus exposure and HLA in healthy donors. Study observations and caveats: V- and J-gene trimming in TCR beta was tied to a missense DCLRE1C variant by an analysis performed later. CMV serostatus was the sole immune exposure data available. Generally TCR sequences proved uncommon, though certain public TCRs appeared in numerous donors.

The germline CDR1 and CDR2 sequences are MDHEN and SYDVKM. Trimming pared 5 bases from V and 3 bases from J, leaving 10 bases between. The CDR3 is 14 amino acids. As concerns this clone: No antigen is known for it.

It was with 60 Vbeta and 13 Jbeta primers that the PCR ran. TCRdb keeps only in-frame clones here, not all; method: immunoSEQ multiplex PCR. The sample consists of more than 100,000 clones, around 80% of them appearing once. The chain has TRBV28 and TRBJ1-4; weak D call: TRBD1 (6 bases). The sample comprised PBMCs. This clonotype was sampled from a man between 50 and 59 years old in good health and CMV-seronegative. The CDR3 bases are TGTGCCAGCAGTGAACAGGGACCTAATGAAAAACTGTTTTTT. Its protein product is CASSEQGPNEKLFF.